Given below is one T cell receptor beta chain in context. No antigen is known for it. These data come from a study of beta chain features in type 1 diabetes. The purity of all sorted populations exceeded 95%. Isolated RNA was reverse transcribed in full, so expressed TCRB transcripts were sequenced. Produced via immunoSEQ multiplex PCR; TCRdb's table is partial and in-frame only. The table has approximately 100,000 clones, 40% seen once. The CDR3 contains 16 residues. Germline CDR1 reads MGHRA; CDR2 reads YSYEKL. Trimming cost V 1 base and J 5 bases; bases outside gene matches: 7. General observations from the study: For TCRB rearrangement, an influence of HLA type remained unresolved here.

Sequenced input: stem cell memory CD4+ T cells from blood. The clonotype comes from a woman aged 18-29 years in good health. The V gene is TRBV4-1, the J gene TRBJ2-1; TRBD2 matches 8 bases. The CDR3 is CASSQVTGGNNNEQFF. CDR3 sequence (DNA): TGCGCCAGCAGCCAAGTCACGGGAGGGAATAACAATGAGCAGTTCTTC.